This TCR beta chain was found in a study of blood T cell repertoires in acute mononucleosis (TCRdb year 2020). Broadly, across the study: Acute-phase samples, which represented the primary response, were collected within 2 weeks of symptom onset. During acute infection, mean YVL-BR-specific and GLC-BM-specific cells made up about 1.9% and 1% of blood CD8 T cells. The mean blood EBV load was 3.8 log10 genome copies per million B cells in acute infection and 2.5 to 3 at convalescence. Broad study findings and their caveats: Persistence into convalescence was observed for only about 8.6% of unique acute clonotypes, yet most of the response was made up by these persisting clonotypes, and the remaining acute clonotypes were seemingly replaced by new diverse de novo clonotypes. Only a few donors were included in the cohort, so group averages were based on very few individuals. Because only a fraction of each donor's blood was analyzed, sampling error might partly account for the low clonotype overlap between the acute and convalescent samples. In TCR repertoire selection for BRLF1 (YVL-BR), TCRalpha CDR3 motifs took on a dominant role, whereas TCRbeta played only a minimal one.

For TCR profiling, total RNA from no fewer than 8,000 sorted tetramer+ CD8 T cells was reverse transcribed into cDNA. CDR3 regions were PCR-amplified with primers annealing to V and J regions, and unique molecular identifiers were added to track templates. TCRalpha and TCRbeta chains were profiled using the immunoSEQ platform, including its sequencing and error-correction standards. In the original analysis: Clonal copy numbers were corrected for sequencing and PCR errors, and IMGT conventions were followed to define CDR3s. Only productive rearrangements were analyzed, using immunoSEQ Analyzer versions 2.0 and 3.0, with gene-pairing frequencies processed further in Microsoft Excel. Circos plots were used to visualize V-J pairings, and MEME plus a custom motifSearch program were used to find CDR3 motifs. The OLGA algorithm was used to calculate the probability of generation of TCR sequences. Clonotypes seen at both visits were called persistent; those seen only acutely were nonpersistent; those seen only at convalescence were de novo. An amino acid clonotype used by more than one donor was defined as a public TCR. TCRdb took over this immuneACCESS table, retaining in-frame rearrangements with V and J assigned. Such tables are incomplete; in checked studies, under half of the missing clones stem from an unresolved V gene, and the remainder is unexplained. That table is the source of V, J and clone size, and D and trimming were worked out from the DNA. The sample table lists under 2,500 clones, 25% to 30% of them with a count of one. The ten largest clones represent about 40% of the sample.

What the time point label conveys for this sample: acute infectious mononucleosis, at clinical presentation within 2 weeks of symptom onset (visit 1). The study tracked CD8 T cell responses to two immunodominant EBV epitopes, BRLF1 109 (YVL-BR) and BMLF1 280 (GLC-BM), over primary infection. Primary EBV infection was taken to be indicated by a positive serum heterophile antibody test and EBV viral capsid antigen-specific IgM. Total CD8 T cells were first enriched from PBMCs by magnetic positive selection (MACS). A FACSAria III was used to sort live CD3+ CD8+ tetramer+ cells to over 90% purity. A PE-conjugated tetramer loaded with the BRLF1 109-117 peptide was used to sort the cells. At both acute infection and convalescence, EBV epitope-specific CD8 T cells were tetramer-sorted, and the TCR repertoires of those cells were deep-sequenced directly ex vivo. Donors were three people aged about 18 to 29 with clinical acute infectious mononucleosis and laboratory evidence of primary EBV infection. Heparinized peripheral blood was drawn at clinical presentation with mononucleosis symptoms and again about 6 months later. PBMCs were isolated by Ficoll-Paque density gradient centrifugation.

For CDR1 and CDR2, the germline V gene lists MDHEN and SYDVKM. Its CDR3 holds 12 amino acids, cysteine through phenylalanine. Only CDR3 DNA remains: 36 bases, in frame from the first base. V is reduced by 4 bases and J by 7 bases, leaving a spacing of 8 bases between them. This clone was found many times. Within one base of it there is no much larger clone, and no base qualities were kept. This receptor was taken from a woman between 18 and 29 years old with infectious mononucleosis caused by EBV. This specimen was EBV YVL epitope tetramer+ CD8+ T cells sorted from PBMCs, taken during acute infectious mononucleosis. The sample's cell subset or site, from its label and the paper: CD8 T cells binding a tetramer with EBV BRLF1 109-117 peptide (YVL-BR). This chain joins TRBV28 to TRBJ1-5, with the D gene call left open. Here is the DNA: TGTGCCAGCAGTTACATGACGCAGCCCCAGCATTTT. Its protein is CASSYMTQPQHF.